This T cell receptor beta chain derives from a study of cytomegalovirus exposure and HLA in healthy donors. It was with 60 Vbeta and 13 Jbeta primers that the PCR ran. The assay was immunoSEQ multiplex PCR, and TCRdb's table has in-frame clones only and misses some. Of over 150,000 clones listed, approximately 84% are singletons. On this clone itself: Its target is not known.

Study-level points and caveats: In a later analysis, an Asian-associated ancestry cluster reportedly showed fewer N-insertions than the roughly 650-donor mean. The listing of 150 to 200 TCR beta chains classed them as cytomegalovirus-associated.

Everyone who donated was a healthy bone marrow donor. With 7 bases clipped from V and 8 bases from J, the junction kept 11 bases outside the gene matches. This CDR3 comprises 15 residues. Looked up from germline, CDR1 is WSHSY and CDR2 is SAAADI. The sample taken for sequencing was PBMCs. The source of this sequence is a boy aged 2 to 9 in good health and CMV-seronegative. V is TRBV10-2 and J is TRBJ1-2; TRBD1 aligns across 12 bases. The CDR3 nucleotides are TGCGCCAGCATACCCGCCGGGACAGGGGGCGGGGGCTACACCTTC. It codes for CASIPAGTGGGGYTF.